The 5 T cell receptor beta chains given below trace back to one sample, sequenced in a study of T cell changes during pregnancy in multiple sclerosis. Libraries were prepared by immunoSEQ multiplex PCR; TCRdb keeps only in-frame clonotypes and omits some of them. The table records 70,000 to 90,000 clones, roughly 95% of them present only once. The source material was peripheral blood, sampled in the second trimester of pregnancy. Every receptor here comes from a female donor in good health, enrolled as a control in a pregnancy study.

This chain joins TRBV11-3 and TRBJ1-5; D possibly corresponds to TRBD1 (5 bases). The CDR3 extends over 13 amino acids. V was clipped by 5 bases and J by 3 bases, with 8 bases between them. The V gene's germline CDR1 is SGHNT and CDR2 YENEEA. The CDR3 loop is CASSQGANQPQHF. CDR3 nucleotides: TGTGCCAGCAGCCAAGGGGCCAATCAGCCCCAGCATTTT.

J is TRBJ1-5 and V is TRBV6-6; 9 bases map to TRBD1. Germline V CDR1 and CDR2: MNHNY, SVGAGI (reference sequence). The V segment lost 3 bases and the J segment 5 bases; nucleotides outside the gene matches: 8. This CDR3 has 16 residues. This CDR3 reads CASSYLARQGDQPQHF. In nucleotides, the CDR3 is TGTGCCAGCAGTTATTTGGCCCGACAGGGGGATCAGCCCCAGCATTTT.

The rearrangement joins TRBV13 to TRBJ2-7; tentatively, D is TRBD1 (6 bases). This CDR3 comprises 15 residues. V lost 5 bases, J lost 1 base, and 15 bases lay in between. CDR1 is PRHDT, CDR2 FYEKMQ, per germline (reference sequence). The CDR3 region is CASSRSKGGSYEQYF. The CDR3 DNA follows: TGTGCCAGCAGCCGCAGCAAAGGGGGTTCCTACGAGCAGTACTTC.

The chain recombines TRBV27 with TRBJ2-7; TRBD1 agrees at 7 bases. Germline CDR1 reads MNHEY; CDR2 reads SMNVEV (reference sequence). The CDR3 length is 13 residues. J lost 4 bases, V lost 4 bases, and 4 bases had no gene match. CDR3 sequence: CASSSYRGYEQYF. CDR3 bases: TGTGCCAGCAGTTCCTACAGGGGTTACGAGCAGTACTTC.

The V call is TRBV5-4, the J call TRBJ1-2; D possibly corresponds to TRBD1 (6 bases). V shed 2 bases and J shed 6 bases, with 11 bases lying between them. Germline V gene lookup returns CDR1 SGHNT and CDR2 YYREEE (reference sequence). The length of the CDR3 is 13 residues. The CDR3 protein is CASSLKGVDGYTF. In DNA, the CDR3 is TGTGCCAGCAGCTTAAAGGGGGTCGATGGCTACACCTTC. The variable domain in full, completed from reference TRBV5-4 and TRBJ1-2, reads ETGVTQSPTHLIKTRGQQVTLRCSSQSGHNTVSWYQQALGQGPQFIFQYYREEENGRGNFPPRFSGLQFPNYSSELNVNALELDDSALYLCASSLKGVDGYTFGSGTRLTVV.